This T cell receptor (beta chain) was recovered during a study of OX40 agonist ivuxolimab in advanced cancers. Study-wide context: Previous treatment with anti-PD-1, anti-PD-L1 or anti-CTLA-4 therapy was allowed; 40% had received some.

The CDR3 is made up of 13 amino acids. Germline V gene data show CDR1 as MNHNY and CDR2 as SVGAGI (reference sequence). Trimming took 2 bases from V and 7 from J, leaving 11 bases between them. Assay: immunoSEQ multiplex PCR; the TCRdb copy retains only in-frame clones and omits some. The sample has about 100,000 clones; approximately 80% are singletons. This clone was observed once. Its antigen is unknown. Study-level findings and limits: In the expanded peripheral T cells, antigen specificity was never determined. Normalized T-cell clonal expansion was also low in some nonresponders.

This sequence was found in an adult with an advanced solid tumor such as melanoma, head and neck, liver or kidney cancer. The gene calls are TRBV6-6 and TRBJ1-2; a weak D match, TRBD1 (5 bases). The specimen comprised CD4+ or CD8+ T cells sorted from blood, sampled in a trial of the OX40 agonist ivuxolimab. The CDR3 coding sequence is TGTGCCAGCAGTTACGGGGGGGGAACTGGCTACACCTTC. Residues: CASSYGGGTGYTF.